These 16 T cell receptor beta chains share one sample of origin, sequenced in a study of shared clonotypes between healthy human individuals. Produced via immunoSEQ multiplex PCR; TCRdb's table is partial and in-frame only. Of some 96,000 clones in the sample, around 47% were seen once. Sample: PBMCs. The receptors shown here come from a woman aged 35 to 49 in good health. Some clones in this sample may be carry-over from other donors' samples.

The chain carries TRBV15 and TRBJ1-2; a possible D gene is TRBD1 (5 bases). Per the germline V gene, CDR1 is LNHNV and CDR2 is YYDKDF (reference sequence). This CDR3 region has 11 residues. The ends were cut back, 4 bases at V and 7 bases at J, with 7 bases in the middle. The CDR3 nucleotides are TGTGCCACCAGCAAGAGGGGTGGCTACACCTTC. It specifies CATSKRGGYTF.

This chain joins TRBV30 and TRBJ2-2; a possible D gene is TRBD2 (5 bases). CDR1 is GTSNPN, CDR2 SVGIG, per germline (reference sequence). The CDR3 consists of 15 residues. V was shortened by 0 bases and J by 4 bases, with 12 bases between the two germline ends. This CDR3 reads CAWSVAERSTGELFF. DNA of the CDR3: TGTGCCTGGAGTGTAGCGGAAAGGAGCACCGGGGAGCTGTTTTTT.

There are a few counts of this clone. The chain couples TRBV18 to TRBJ2-7; D remains unclear. CDR3 size: 13 residues. Germline-derived CDR1 and CDR2 are KGHSH and LQKENI. Deletions cut 4 bases from V and 2 bases from J, with 9 bases between. The CDR3 coding sequence is TGTGCCAGCTCACTAGGACCTGCCTACGAGCAGTACTTC. It is translated as CASSLGPAYEQYF.

This clone is medium-sized within its sample. Other nucleotide sequences from this sample produce the same CDR3. This chain uses TRBV27 with TRBJ1-5; possibly TRBD1 for D (6 bases). The CDR3 runs to 16 residues. The germline CDR1 and CDR2 sequences are MNHEY and SMNVEV (reference sequence). Trimming pared 5 bases from V and 3 bases from J, leaving 17 bases between. As DNA, the CDR3 is TGTGCCAGCAGTGCTTTTAGCACAGGGTTCAATCAGCCCCAGCATTTT. This gives the protein CASSAFSTGFNQPQHF.

The J gene is TRBJ2-5, the V gene TRBV5-1; 9 bases fit TRBD2. The J call is doubtful: the DNA matches TRBJ2-7 better. The CDR3 spans 14 residues. Germline-derived CDR1 and CDR2 are SGHRS and YFSETQ. The CDR3 bases are TGCGCCAGCAGCGTAGCGGGAGCCACCCACGAGCAGTACTTC. Its protein is CASSVAGATHEQYF.

There are many counts of this clone. The rearrangement uses TRBV27 and TRBJ1-1; D is uncertain. The length of the CDR3 is 13 residues. The V end lost 3 bases, the J end lost 1 base, and 6 bases lay between the germline ends. Germline assignment: CDR1 MNHEY and CDR2 SMNVEV (reference sequence). The CDR3, as DNA: TGTGCCAGCAGTTTCGTCGGGAACACTGAAGCTTTCTTT. Its protein product is CASSFVGNTEAFF.

The chain recombines TRBV7-8 with TRBJ1-4; the D gene is possibly TRBD1 (5 bases). The germline V gene encodes CDR1 SGHVS and CDR2 FQNEAQ. This CDR3 has 14 residues. V lost 5 bases and J 8 bases, leaving 15 bases between the germline ends. CDR3 nucleotides: TGTGCCAGCAGCCCGAGGGTGGAGGGGGAAAAACTGTTTTTT. It specifies CASSPRVEGEKLFF.

This rearrangement joins TRBV20-1 to TRBJ2-7; D gene uncertain. In germline, CDR1 is DFQATT, CDR2 SNEGSKA (reference sequence). The CDR3 covers 11 residues. Trimming left V 6 bases short and J 6 bases short, with 12 bases between. CDR3 nucleotides: TGCAGTGCGGCGACGCTCCGCGAGCAGTACTTC. This codes for CSAATLREQYF.

A word on this clone: This sequence may be a read error, since a much larger clone differs from it by one base. V is TRBV2 and J is TRBJ2-5, with D tentatively TRBD1 (6 bases). The CDR3 contains 14 residues. CDR1 and CDR2 from the germline V gene are SNHLY and FYNNEI. CDR3 in amino acids: CAGSEWGQGETQYF. The CDR3 DNA sequence: TGTGCCGGCAGTGAATGGGGGCAGGGGGAGACCCAGTACTTC.

The chain employs TRBV7-3 and TRBJ2-5; D is possibly TRBD1 or TRBD2 (5 bases each). The CDR3 length is 16 residues. Germline V CDR1 and CDR2: SGHTA, FQGTGA. The V and J ends lost 3 bases and 4 bases respectively, with 18 bases between them. The DNA for the CDR3 is TGTGCCAGCAGCTTGACGGGACGCCGGAGGCGAGAGACCCAGTACTTC. This encodes CASSLTGRRRRETQYF.

Points on this clone: Other DNA sequences of this sample code for an identical CDR3. In nucleotides, the CDR3 is TGCGCCAGCAGCGGGGGGACAGGGGCTGAGACCCAGTACTTC. Its protein is CASSGGTGAETQYF. This chain joins TRBV5-1 and TRBJ2-5; 10 positions agree with TRBD1. The V gene's germline CDR1 is SGHRS and CDR2 YFSETQ. With 4 bases clipped from V and 5 bases from J, the junction kept 5 bases outside the gene matches. This CDR3 is 14 amino acids long.

This clone occurred a few times. V usage is TRBV4-3 and J usage is TRBJ2-2, with 11 bases lining up with TRBD2. V lost 3 bases and J lost 8; bases outside the gene matches: 11. This CDR3 comprises 17 residues. The germline CDR1 and CDR2 sequences are LGHNA and YSLEER. The CDR3 is CASSQGTSGTPWGELFF. For the CDR3, the DNA is TGCGCCAGCAGCCAGGGGACTAGCGGAACACCGTGGGGGGAGCTGTTTTTT.

The chain joins TRBV5-1 to TRBJ2-2, with D possibly matching TRBD1 (5 bases). Trimming took off 1 base at V and 5 bases at J, with 15 bases between the two ends. The CDR3 sequence is 16 residues long. Germline V gene lookup returns CDR1 SGHRS and CDR2 YFSETQ. CDR3: CASSLPAGLGTGELFF. DNA of the CDR3: TGCGCCAGCAGCTTGCCCGCAGGGTTAGGAACCGGGGAGCTGTTTTTT.

This clone has more than one count but fewer than ten. V gene TRBV7-2 combines with J gene TRBJ2-1; D gene unclear. V gave up 4 bases and J gave up 12 bases, with 16 bases separating them. Germline V CDR1 and CDR2: SGHTA, FQGNSA. The CDR3 spans 13 residues. The CDR3 nucleotides are TGTGCCAGCAGCTCCAACCCAATGGGCGGGCAGTTCTTC. Amino acid sequence: CASSSNPMGGQFF. Supplemented by reference TRBV7-2 and TRBJ2-1, the full variable domain reads GAGVSQSPSNKVTEKGKDVELRCDPISGHTALYWYRQSLGQGLEFLIYFQGNSAPDKSGLPSDRFSAERTGGSVSTLTIQRTQQEDSAVYLCASSSNPMGGQFFGPGTRLTVL.

This clone showed up just once. With only one base between it and a far larger clone, this is likely a read error. Within the sample, other DNA sequences also encode this same CDR3. The chain employs TRBV30 and TRBJ1-5, with TRBD1 matching over 7 bases. V was clipped by 6 bases and J by 7 bases; unmatched bases: 12. Germline CDR1 and CDR2: GTSNPN and SVGIG (reference sequence). CDR3 size: 14 residues. DNA for the CDR3: TGTGCCTGCTCACAGGGGCTTGGGGACCAGCCCCAGCATTTT. This encodes CACSQGLGDQPQHF.

Of note for this clone: A clone one base away is much larger, so this may be a read error. The chain employs TRBV10-2 and TRBJ2-7; TRBD2 might be the D (6 bases). CDR3 length equals 13 residues. The V gene lost 6 bases and the J gene lost 2 bases, with 11 bases spanning the gap. Per the germline V gene, CDR1 is WSHSY and CDR2 is SAAADI. Written as DNA, the CDR3 is TGCGCCAGCAGGGGGACTGGAACCTACGAGCAGTACTTC. Translating gives CASRGTGTYEQYF.